The 21 T cell receptor beta chains below come from one sample, sequenced in a study of cytomegalovirus exposure and HLA in healthy donors. 60 Vbeta and 13 Jbeta primers were used in PCR. The protocol was immunoSEQ multiplex PCR, while the TCRdb copy is restricted to in-frame clones and leaves out a portion. The sample has a few hundred thousand clones, about 90% seen once. Sequencing was done on a sample of PBMCs. These receptors all come from a girl aged 2 to 10 in good health and CMV-seronegative.

The chain links TRBV7-9 to TRBJ1-6; weak D call: TRBD1 (5 bases). The CDR3 spans 15 residues. The germline V gene encodes CDR1 SEHNR and CDR2 FQNEAQ (reference sequence). Trimming left V 0 bases short and J 7 bases short, with 10 bases between. CDR3 in DNA: TGTGCCAGCAGCTTAGCGCGACGGGGGAATTCACCCCTCCACTTT. Translated, it gives CASSLARRGNSPLHF. The whole variable domain, filled in from reference TRBV7-9 and TRBJ1-6, reads DTGVSQNPRHKITKRGQNVTFRCDPISEHNRLYWYRQTLGQGPEFLTYFQNEAQLEKSRLLSDRFSAERPKGSFSTLEIQRTEQGDSAMYLCASSLARRGNSPLHFGNGTRLTVT.

This rearrangement joins TRBV28 to TRBJ2-1; D gene ambiguous. The germline V and J ends were trimmed by 5 bases and 5 bases, with 4 bases remaining between them. CDR3 length: 11 amino acids. Germline V gives CDR1 MDHEN, CDR2 SYDVKM. Here the CDR3 reads CASSQNNEQFF. The CDR3, as DNA: TGTGCCAGCAGTCAAAACAATGAGCAGTTCTTC.

The J gene is TRBJ2-7, the V gene TRBV5-4; maybe TRBD2 (5 bases). The germline V gene has CDR1 SGHNT and CDR2 YYREEE (reference sequence). CDR3 length equals 14 residues. V dropped 0 bases and J dropped 6 bases, with 13 bases sitting between them. This CDR3 reads CASSLVGLGSEQYF. The CDR3, as DNA: TGTGCCAGCAGCTTGGTAGGGTTGGGGAGCGAGCAGTACTTC. Full variable domain (rest looked up from reference TRBV5-4 and TRBJ2-7): ETGVTQSPTHLIKTRGQQVTLRCSSQSGHNTVSWYQQALGQGPQFIFQYYREEENGRGNFPPRFSGLQFPNYSSELNVNALELDDSALYLCASSLVGLGSEQYFGPGTRLTVT.

The rearrangement joins TRBV10-2 to TRBJ2-5; the D gene is possibly TRBD2 (5 bases). The germline V gene has CDR1 WSHSY and CDR2 SAAADI. V was clipped by 5 bases and J by 5 bases, with 12 bases between them. The CDR3 totals 13 residues. CDR3 in DNA: TGCGCCAGCAGTCCCACACAGCGGGAGACCCAGTACTTC. Amino acid sequence: CASSPTQRETQYF.

The chain has TRBV2 and TRBJ2-7; 9 nucleotides line up with TRBD1. This CDR3 is 13 amino acids long. CDR1 and CDR2 (germline): SNHLY, FYNNEI. V trimming: 8 bases; J trimming: 1 base; junction bases outside the gene matches: 3. The CDR3 sequence: CASRGTGSYEQYF. CDR3 coding DNA: TGTGCCAGCCGCGGGACAGGGTCCTACGAGCAGTACTTC.

The chain couples TRBV5-8 to TRBJ2-7, with 7 bases matching TRBD1. The CDR3 totals 14 residues. CDR1 SGHTS and CDR2 YDEGEE come from the germline V gene. The V segment lost 2 bases and the J segment 5 bases; nucleotides outside the gene matches: 7. CDR3 bases: TGTGCCAGCAGCTTAAGACAGGGCATCCACGAGCAGTACTTC. Translating it yields CASSLRQGIHEQYF. Using reference TRBV5-8 and TRBJ2-7 for the parts outside the CDR3, the full variable domain is EAGVTQSPTHLIKTRGQQATLRCSPISGHTSVYWYQQALGLGLQFLLWYDEGEERNRGNFPPRFSGRQFPNYSSELNVNALELEDSALYLCASSLRQGIHEQYFGPGTRLTVT.

The chain couples TRBV4-2 to TRBJ1-5; D gene unclear. Germline V gives CDR1 LGHNA, CDR2 YNFKEQ. The length of the CDR3 is 14 residues. Trimming stripped 5 bases from V and 1 base from J, with 9 bases between. This CDR3 reads CASSFSGSNQPQHF. As DNA, the CDR3 is TGTGCCAGCAGCTTTTCGGGGAGCAATCAGCCCCAGCATTTT.

J is TRBJ2-3 and V is TRBV6-1, with a weak D call TRBD1 (5 bases). The CDR3 is 15 residues long. The germline CDR1 and CDR2 sequences are MNHNS and SASEGT. The V gene lost 9 bases and the J gene lost 1 base, with 17 bases spanning the gap. The CDR3: CASLGQHRRTDTQYF. CDR3 DNA: TGTGCCAGTTTAGGGCAGCACAGGCGCACAGATACGCAGTATTTT.

V and J are TRBV7-8 and TRBJ2-7; 7 positions agree with TRBD1. CDR1 is SGHVS, CDR2 FQNEAQ, per germline. V lost 4 bases, J lost 3 bases, and 9 bases stayed unmatched. The CDR3 is 15 residues long. The CDR3 protein is CASSSMGQFLYEQYF. Here the CDR3 DNA reads TGTGCCAGCAGCTCAATGGGACAGTTTCTCTACGAGCAGTACTTC. Drawing the rest from reference TRBV7-8 and TRBJ2-7, the complete variable domain is GAGVSQSPRYKVAKRGQDVALRCDPISGHVSLFWYQQALGQGPEFLTYFQNEAQLDKSGLPSDRFFAERPEGSVSTLKIQRTQQEDSAVYLCASSSMGQFLYEQYFGPGTRLTVT.

The chain joins TRBV10-3 to TRBJ2-7, with D possibly matching TRBD1 (5 bases). V lost 4 bases and J lost 4, with 11 bases in between. The germline V gene has CDR1 ENHRY and CDR2 SYGVKD. The CDR3 length is 13 residues. The CDR3 coding sequence is TGTGCCATCAGTGCTACGCAGGGTTACGAGCAGTACTTC. Amino acid sequence: CAISATQGYEQYF.

V usage is TRBV5-1 and J usage is TRBJ2-3, with D possibly TRBD1 on 6 matching bases. There are 20 residues in the CDR3. The V end lost 0 bases, the J end lost 3 bases, and 26 bases lay between the germline ends. Germline V gene lookup returns CDR1 SGHRS and CDR2 YFSETQ. The CDR3 region is CASSLATGFEWERGTDTQYF. The DNA of the CDR3 is TGCGCCAGCAGCTTGGCGACAGGCTTTGAATGGGAGAGAGGGACAGATACGCAGTATTTT.

CDR3 sequence (DNA): TGTGCCAGCAGCTTGTCCCCCCCGGGGCAGCCCCAGCATTTT. Translated: CASSLSPPGQPQHF. The rearrangement links TRBV5-6 to TRBJ1-5; D gene unclear. The germline V gene encodes CDR1 SGHDT and CDR2 YYEEEE. The CDR3 length is 14 residues. The V end was cut by 1 base, the J end by 7 bases, with 12 bases between.

Here the CDR3 reads CASGPTGQPMNTEAFF. The CDR3 DNA reads as TGTGCTAGTGGTCCAACGGGACAGCCCATGAACACTGAAGCTTTCTTT. The V call is TRBV12-5, the J call TRBJ1-1, with 7 bases that match TRBD1. Per germline, CDR1 LGHNT and CDR2 FRNRAP. The CDR3 spans 16 residues. V trimming: 5 bases; J trimming: 0 bases; junction bases outside the gene matches: 9.

The J gene is TRBJ2-1, the V gene TRBV5-1; D ambiguous. The germline V gene encodes CDR1 SGHRS and CDR2 YFSETQ. V lost 0 bases and J 6 bases, leaving 16 bases between the germline ends. The CDR3 consists of 16 residues. DNA of the CDR3: TGCGCCAGCAGCTTGGTTTGGCTCCCGAACATCAATGAGCAGTTCTTC. Protein sequence: CASSLVWLPNINEQFF.

The rearrangement joins TRBV5-1 to TRBJ2-7; TRBD1 aligns across 9 bases. Germline loops: CDR1 SGHRS, CDR2 YFSETQ. The CDR3 length is 15 residues. The trim removed 4 bases at V and 6 bases at J, leaving 11 bases unmatched. The CDR3 loop reads CASSTPGQGGGEQYF. CDR3 in DNA: TGCGCCAGCAGCACTCCGGGACAGGGAGGCGGCGAGCAGTACTTC. The whole variable domain, remainder taken from reference TRBV5-1 and TRBJ2-7, is KAGVTQTPRYLIKTRGQQVTLSCSPISGHRSVSWYQQTPGQGLQFLFEYFSETQRNKGNFPGRFSGRQFSNSRSEMNVSTLELGDSALYLCASSTPGQGGGEQYFGPGTRLTVT.

Concerning this clone: One end of the junction is discordant with germline, which a read error may explain. The chain employs TRBV6-5 and TRBJ2-3; D might be TRBD1 (5 bases). This CDR3 spans 15 amino acids. Germline CDR1 MNHEY, CDR2 SVGAGI. Here the CDR3 DNA reads TGTGCCAGCAGATACTCCAGGGTCAGCACAGATACGCAGTATTTT. This sequence encodes CASRYSRVSTDTQYF.

J is TRBJ2-7 and V is TRBV7-9, with 9 positions matching TRBD1. The CDR3 extends over 17 amino acids. Looked up from germline, CDR1 is SEHNR and CDR2 is FQNEAQ (reference sequence). The junction had 14 bases not matched to a gene; V was cut back by 5 bases and J by 3 bases. The CDR3 DNA reads TGTGCCAGCAGCCCTAACCCGGGACAGGGAGTCGGCTACGAGCAGTACTTC. Translated: CASSPNPGQGVGYEQYF.

This clone was seen more than once but under ten times. This chain connects TRBV7-8 to TRBJ2-7; D is ambiguous. CDR3 length: 15 residues. The V gene lost 2 bases and the J gene lost 0 bases, with 11 bases spanning the gap. Germline CDR1 and CDR2: SGHVS and FQNEAQ. CDR3 in amino acids: CASSLMARLSYEQYF. The CDR3, as DNA: TGTGCCAGCAGCTTAATGGCCAGACTCTCCTACGAGCAGTACTTC.

The chain uses TRBV6-5 and TRBJ2-7, with D perhaps matching TRBD1 (6 bases). The germline V gene encodes CDR1 MNHEY and CDR2 SVGAGI. The CDR3 length is 15 residues. Trimming removed 4 bases at V and 2 bases at J, with 15 bases between. The CDR3 loop reads CASSSSVRGAYEQYF. As DNA, the CDR3 is TGTGCCAGCAGTTCCTCCGTCAGGGGAGCCTACGAGCAGTACTTC.

This chain links TRBV18 with TRBJ2-1, with D tentatively TRBD1 (6 bases). Germline assignment: CDR1 KGHSH and CDR2 LQKENI. The CDR3 consists of 14 residues. V lost 2 bases and J 9 bases, leaving 14 bases between the germline ends. CDR3 in amino acids: CASSPINQGSEQFF. The CDR3 bases are TGTGCCAGCTCACCAATCAACCAGGGGTCTGAGCAGTTCTTC.

This clone was recorded only once. The chain combines TRBV19 with TRBJ2-1; no reliable D call. The CDR3 has 9 amino acids. Germline CDR1 LNHDA, CDR2 SQIVND (reference sequence). As DNA, the CDR3 is TGTGGGCCCTACAATGAGCAGTTCTTC. This codes for CGPYNEQFF.